The 13 T cell receptor beta chains listed next were all sequenced from one sample in a study of beta chain features in type 1 diabetes. Since all of the isolated RNA was reverse transcribed, expressed TCRB transcripts were what got sequenced. The protocol was immunoSEQ multiplex PCR, while the TCRdb copy is restricted to in-frame clones and leaves out a portion. The data contain 300,000 to 400,000 clones, approximately 12% of them singletons. The sample comprised naive CD4+ T cells from blood. The receptors derive from a man aged 18 to 35 in good health.

V usage is TRBV11-2 and J usage is TRBJ2-1; 7 bases line up with TRBD1. Trimming took 4 bases from V and 7 from J; bases not matched to a gene: 7. This CDR3 spans 14 amino acids. The germline V gene encodes CDR1 SGHAT and CDR2 FQNNGV. The CDR3, as DNA: TGTGCCAGCAGCTCGAACAGGGGTGGGAATGAGCAGTTCTTC. Its translation: CASSSNRGGNEQFF.

This clone has just a few counts. V usage is TRBV7-2 and J usage is TRBJ1-1; weak D call: TRBD1 (5 bases). This CDR3 region has 15 residues. Per germline, CDR1 SGHTA and CDR2 FQGNSA. Trimming left V 1 base short and J 3 bases short, with 12 bases between. CDR3 sequence reads: CASSLVGGQHTEAFF. CDR3 nucleotides: TGTGCCAGCAGCTTAGTCGGCGGACAACACACTGAAGCTTTCTTT.

This clone appeared a few times. The CDR3 region is CAISERGPETQYF. The CDR3 bases are TGTGCCATCAGTGAGAGAGGGCCAGAGACCCAGTACTTC. This chain uses TRBV10-3 with TRBJ2-5; TRBD2 might be the D (5 bases). The CDR3 length is 13 residues. Between the trimmed V and J ends, which lost 2 bases and 4 bases, there was a span of 8 bases. In germline, CDR1 is ENHRY, CDR2 SYGVKD.

In this sample, this clone turned up many times. The CDR3 reads CSVVWQGTDTQYF. The CDR3 nucleotides are TGCAGCGTTGTTTGGCAGGGCACAGATACGCAGTATTTT. The rearrangement joins TRBV29-1 to TRBJ2-3; no clear D. The ends were cut back, 4 bases at V and 1 base at J, with 9 bases in the middle. Germline loops: CDR1 SQVTM, CDR2 ANQGSEA. The CDR3 runs to 13 residues.

The chain couples TRBV5-4 to TRBJ2-3; 9 bases are a match to TRBD1. Trimming cost V 5 bases and J 7 bases; bases outside gene matches: 5. This CDR3 has 13 residues. Looked up from germline, CDR1 is SGHNT and CDR2 is YYREEE (reference sequence). This CDR3 reads CASRGDRENTQYF. The CDR3 bases are TGTGCCAGCAGAGGGGACAGGGAAAATACGCAGTATTTT.

The chain links TRBV18 to TRBJ1-2; D is perhaps TRBD1 (5 bases). CDR3 size: 16 residues. V lost 3 bases and J 0 bases, leaving 14 bases between the germline ends. Germline-derived CDR1 and CDR2 are KGHSH and LQKENI. CDR3 residues: CASSPSQGRTNYGYTF. CDR3 in DNA: TGTGCCAGCTCACCGAGCCAGGGAAGGACTAACTATGGCTACACCTTC.

This sequence joins TRBV7-9 and TRBJ1-6; unclear D gene. The CDR3 runs 14 residues. Trimming shortened V by 6 bases and J by 3 bases, and 9 bases separated the two germline ends. The germline V gene encodes CDR1 SEHNR and CDR2 FQNEAQ (reference sequence). The CDR3 spells CASRGGLYNSPLHF. The CDR3 DNA reads TGTGCCAGCAGGGGAGGGCTCTATAATTCACCCCTCCACTTT.

V and J are TRBV5-4 and TRBJ2-1, with 9 positions matching TRBD2. Germline V gives CDR1 SGHNT, CDR2 YYREEE (reference sequence). The CDR3 is made up of 15 amino acids. V shed 0 bases, J shed 4 bases, and the junction held 2 bases outside the gene matches. CDR3 amino acids: CASSLGLAEYNEQFF. DNA for the CDR3: TGTGCCAGCAGCTTGGGACTAGCGGAATACAATGAGCAGTTCTTC.

V usage is TRBV7-6 and J usage is TRBJ2-7; 15 nucleotides match TRBD2. In germline, CDR1 is SGHVS, CDR2 FNYEAQ. This CDR3 is built from 18 residues. The J segment lost 1 base and the V segment lost 5 bases, leaving 9 bases of the junction unmatched. Written as DNA, the CDR3 is TGTGCCAGCAGCCCTCAGCCTGGGACTAGCGGGGGGTCCTACGAGCAGTACTTC. It translates to CASSPQPGTSGGSYEQYF.

The gene calls are TRBV19 and TRBJ1-1; no reliable D call. V lost 5 bases and J 7 bases, leaving 14 bases between the germline ends. Germline lookup yields CDR1 LNHDA and CDR2 SQIVND (reference sequence). The CDR3 runs to 13 residues. CDR3 amino acids: CASSREDGSEAFF. CDR3 sequence (DNA): TGTGCCAGTAGTCGAGAGGACGGGAGTGAAGCTTTCTTT.

This clone was seen only a few times. V is TRBV7-3 and J is TRBJ1-2; TRBD1 is a possible D gene (6 bases). V was pared by 5 bases and J by 0 bases, with 13 bases between. The CDR3 extends over 15 amino acids. Germline CDR1 SGHTA, CDR2 FQGTGA. CDR3 sequence: CASSDPQGANYGYTF. CDR3 DNA sequence: TGTGCCAGCAGCGATCCACAGGGAGCTAACTATGGCTACACCTTC.

This clone was counted only a few times. The gene calls are TRBV28 and TRBJ2-7; a weak D match, TRBD1 (5 bases). V lost 2 bases to trimming and J lost 0 bases, with 8 bases between them. The CDR3 extends over 14 amino acids. Germline loops: CDR1 MDHEN, CDR2 SYDVKM. The CDR3 protein is CASSLNRSSYEQYF. In DNA, the CDR3 is TGTGCCAGCAGTTTAAACAGGAGCTCCTACGAGCAGTACTTC.

In its sample, this clone was seen a few times. The gene calls are TRBV30 and TRBJ2-1, with 9 bases that match TRBD2. This CDR3 spans 14 amino acids. Trimming took 2 bases from V and 4 from J; bases not matched to a gene: 3. The germline V gene encodes CDR1 GTSNPN and CDR2 SVGIG (reference sequence). This CDR3 reads CAWSTLAGYNEQFF. CDR3 nucleotide sequence: TGTGCCTGGAGTACCCTAGCGGGATACAATGAGCAGTTCTTC. The variable domain in full, completed from reference TRBV30 and TRBJ2-1, reads SQTIHQWPATLVQPVGSPLSLECTVEGTSNPNLYWYRQAAGRGLQLLFYSVGIGQISSEVPQNLSASRPQDRQFILSSKKLLLSDSGFYLCAWSTLAGYNEQFFGPGTRLTVL.